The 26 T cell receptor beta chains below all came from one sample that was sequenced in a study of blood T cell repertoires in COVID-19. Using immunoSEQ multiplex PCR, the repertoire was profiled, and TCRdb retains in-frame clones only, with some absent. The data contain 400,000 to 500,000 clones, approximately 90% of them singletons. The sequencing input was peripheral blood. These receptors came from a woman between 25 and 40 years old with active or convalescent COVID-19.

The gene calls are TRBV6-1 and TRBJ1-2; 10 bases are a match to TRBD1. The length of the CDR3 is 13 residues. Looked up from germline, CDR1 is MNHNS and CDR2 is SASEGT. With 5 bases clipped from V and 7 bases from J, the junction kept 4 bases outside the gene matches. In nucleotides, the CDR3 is TGTGCCAGCAGTTCCGGACAGGGGGGTGGCTACACCTTC. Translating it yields CASSSGQGGGYTF.

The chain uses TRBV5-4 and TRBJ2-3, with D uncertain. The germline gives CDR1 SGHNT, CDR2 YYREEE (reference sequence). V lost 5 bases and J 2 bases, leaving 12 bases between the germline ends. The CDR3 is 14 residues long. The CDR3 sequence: CASSHTDSTDTQYF. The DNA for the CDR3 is TGTGCCAGCAGTCACACCGACTCCACAGATACGCAGTATTTT.

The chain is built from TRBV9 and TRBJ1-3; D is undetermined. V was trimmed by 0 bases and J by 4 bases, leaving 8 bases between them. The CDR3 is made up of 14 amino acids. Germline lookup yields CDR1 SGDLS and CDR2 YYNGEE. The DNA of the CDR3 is TGTGCCAGCAGCGTAGCTTCCCCCGGAAACACCATATATTTT. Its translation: CASSVASPGNTIYF. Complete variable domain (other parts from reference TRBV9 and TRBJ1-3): DSGVTQTPKHLITATGQRVTLRCSPRSGDLSVYWYQQSLDQGLQFLIQYYNGEERAKGNILERFSAQQFPDLHSELNLSSLELGDSALYFCASSVASPGNTIYFGEGSWLTVV.

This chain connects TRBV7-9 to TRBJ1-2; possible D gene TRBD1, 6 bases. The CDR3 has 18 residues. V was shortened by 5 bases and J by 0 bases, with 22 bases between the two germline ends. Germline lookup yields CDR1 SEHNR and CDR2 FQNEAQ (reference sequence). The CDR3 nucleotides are TGTGCCAGCAGCCTGAATACAGGGTTCGTCGGAGCTAACTATGGCTACACCTTC. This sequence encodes CASSLNTGFVGANYGYTF.

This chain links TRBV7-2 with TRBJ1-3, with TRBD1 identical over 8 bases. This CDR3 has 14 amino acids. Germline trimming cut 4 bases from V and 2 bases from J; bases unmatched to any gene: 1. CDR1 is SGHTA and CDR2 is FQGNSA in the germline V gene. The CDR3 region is CASSSTGAGNTIYF. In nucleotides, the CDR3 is TGTGCCAGCAGCTCGACAGGGGCTGGAAACACCATATATTTT.

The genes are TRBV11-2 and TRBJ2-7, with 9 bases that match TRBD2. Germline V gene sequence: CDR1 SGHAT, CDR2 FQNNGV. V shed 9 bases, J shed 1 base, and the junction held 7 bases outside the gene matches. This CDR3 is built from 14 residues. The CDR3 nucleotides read TGTGCCAGTACCGTGGGACTAGCATCCTACGAGCAGTACTTC. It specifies CASTVGLASYEQYF.

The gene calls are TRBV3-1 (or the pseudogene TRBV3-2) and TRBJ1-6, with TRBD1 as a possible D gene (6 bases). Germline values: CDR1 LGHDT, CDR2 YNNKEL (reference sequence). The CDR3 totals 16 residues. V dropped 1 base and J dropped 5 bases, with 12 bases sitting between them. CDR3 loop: CASSQGGPGDNSPLHF. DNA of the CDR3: TGTGCCAGCAGCCAAGGAGGGCCAGGGGATAATTCACCCCTCCACTTT.

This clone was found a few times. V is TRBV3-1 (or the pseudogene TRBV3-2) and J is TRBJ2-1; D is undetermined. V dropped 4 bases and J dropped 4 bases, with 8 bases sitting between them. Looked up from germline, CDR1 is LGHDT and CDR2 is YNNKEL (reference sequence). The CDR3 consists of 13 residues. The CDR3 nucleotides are TGTGCCAGCAGCCCCGAGCCGTACAATGAGCAGTTCTTC. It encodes CASSPEPYNEQFF.

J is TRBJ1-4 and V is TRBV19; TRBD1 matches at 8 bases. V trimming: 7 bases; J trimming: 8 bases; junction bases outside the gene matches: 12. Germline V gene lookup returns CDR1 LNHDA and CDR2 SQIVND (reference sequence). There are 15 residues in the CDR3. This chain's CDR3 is CASTIGAGGREKLFF. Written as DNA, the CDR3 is TGTGCCAGTACCATCGGCGCAGGGGGCAGAGAAAAACTGTTTTTT. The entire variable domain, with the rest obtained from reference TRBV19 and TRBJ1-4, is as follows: DGGITQSPKYLFRKEGQNVTLSCEQNLNHDAMYWYRQDPGQGLRLIYYSQIVNDFQKGDIAEGYSVSREKKESFPLTVTSAQKNPTAFYLCASTIGAGGREKLFFGSGTQLSVL.

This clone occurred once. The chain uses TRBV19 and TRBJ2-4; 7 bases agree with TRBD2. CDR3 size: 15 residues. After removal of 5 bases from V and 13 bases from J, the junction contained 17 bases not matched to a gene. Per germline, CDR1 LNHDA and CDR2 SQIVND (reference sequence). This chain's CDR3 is CASSSGAGTPGLQYF. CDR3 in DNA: TGTGCCAGTAGTTCCGGTGCGGGGACTCCGGGACTACAGTACTTC.

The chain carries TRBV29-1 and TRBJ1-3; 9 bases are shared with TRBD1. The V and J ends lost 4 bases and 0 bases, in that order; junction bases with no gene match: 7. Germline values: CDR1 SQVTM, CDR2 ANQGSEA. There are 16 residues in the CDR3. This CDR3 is CSVGGTGGSSGNTIYF. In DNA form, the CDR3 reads TGCAGCGTTGGTGGTACAGGGGGCTCCTCTGGAAACACCATATATTTT.

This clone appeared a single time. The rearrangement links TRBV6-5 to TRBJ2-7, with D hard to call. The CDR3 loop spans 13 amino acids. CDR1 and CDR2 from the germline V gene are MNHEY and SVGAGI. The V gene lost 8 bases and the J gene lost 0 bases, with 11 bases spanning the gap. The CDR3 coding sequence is TGTGCCAGCCGGTTCAACCCCTCCTACGAGCAGTACTTC. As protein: CASRFNPSYEQYF.

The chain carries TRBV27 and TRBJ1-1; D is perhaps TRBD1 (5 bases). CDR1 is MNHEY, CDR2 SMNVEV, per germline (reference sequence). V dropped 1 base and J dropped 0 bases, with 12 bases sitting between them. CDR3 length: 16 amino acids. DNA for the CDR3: TGTGCCAGCAGTTTATTTGGGGGGGGGATGAACACTGAAGCTTTCTTT. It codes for CASSLFGGGMNTEAFF.

In DNA, the CDR3 is TGTGCCAGCAGCCCCACAGGGAGAGGCACTGAAGCTTTCTTT. Its protein product is CASSPTGRGTEAFF. The V call is TRBV16, the J call TRBJ1-1; TRBD1 might be the D (6 bases). The CDR3 is 14 amino acids. Trimming took off 4 bases at V and 4 bases at J, with 13 bases between the two ends. Germline V gene data show CDR1 as KGHSY and CDR2 as FQNENV.

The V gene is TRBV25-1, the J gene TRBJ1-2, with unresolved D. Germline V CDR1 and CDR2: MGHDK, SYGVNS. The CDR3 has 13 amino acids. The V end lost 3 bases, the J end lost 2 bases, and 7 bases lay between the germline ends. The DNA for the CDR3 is TGTGCCAGCAGTGACCCCCAAAACTATGGCTACACCTTC. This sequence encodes CASSDPQNYGYTF.

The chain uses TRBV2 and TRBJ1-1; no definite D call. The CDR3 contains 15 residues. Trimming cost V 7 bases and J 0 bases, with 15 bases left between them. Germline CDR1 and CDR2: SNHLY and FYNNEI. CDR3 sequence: CASMALPAMNTEAFF. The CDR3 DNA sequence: TGTGCCAGCATGGCCCTCCCAGCGATGAACACTGAAGCTTTCTTT.

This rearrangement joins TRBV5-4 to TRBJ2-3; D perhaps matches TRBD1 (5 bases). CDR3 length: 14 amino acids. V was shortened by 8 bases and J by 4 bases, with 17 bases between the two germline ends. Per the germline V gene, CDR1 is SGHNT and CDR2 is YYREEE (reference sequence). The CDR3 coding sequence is TGTGCCAGTAGGCTCCTAGGGGTGGCAGATACGCAGTATTTT. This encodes CASRLLGVADTQYF.

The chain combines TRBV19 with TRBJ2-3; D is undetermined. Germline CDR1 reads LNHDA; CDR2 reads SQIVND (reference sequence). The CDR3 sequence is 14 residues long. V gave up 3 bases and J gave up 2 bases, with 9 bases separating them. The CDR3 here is CASSIQYDTDTQYF. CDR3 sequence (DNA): TGTGCCAGTAGTATTCAGTACGACACAGATACGCAGTATTTT.

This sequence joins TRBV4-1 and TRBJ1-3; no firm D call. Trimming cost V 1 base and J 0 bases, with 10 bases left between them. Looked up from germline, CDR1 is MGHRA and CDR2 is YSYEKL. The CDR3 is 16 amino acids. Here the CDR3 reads CASSQVSLSSGNTIYF. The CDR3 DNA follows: TGCGCCAGCAGCCAAGTCTCACTGAGCTCTGGAAACACCATATATTTT.

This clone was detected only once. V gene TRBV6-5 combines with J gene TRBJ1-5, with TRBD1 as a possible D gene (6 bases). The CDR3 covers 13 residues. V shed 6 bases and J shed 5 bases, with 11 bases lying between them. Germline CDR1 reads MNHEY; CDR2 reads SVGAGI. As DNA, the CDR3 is TGTGCCAGCAGCCTAAACAGGGATCAGCCCCAGCATTTT. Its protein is CASSLNRDQPQHF.

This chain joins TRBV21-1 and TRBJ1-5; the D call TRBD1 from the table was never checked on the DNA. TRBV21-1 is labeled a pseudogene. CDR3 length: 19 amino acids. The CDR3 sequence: CASSIGGRQGGRGNQPQHF. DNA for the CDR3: TGTGCCAGCAGCATAGGTGGCCGACAGGGGGGACGGGGCAATCAGCCCCAGCATTTT.

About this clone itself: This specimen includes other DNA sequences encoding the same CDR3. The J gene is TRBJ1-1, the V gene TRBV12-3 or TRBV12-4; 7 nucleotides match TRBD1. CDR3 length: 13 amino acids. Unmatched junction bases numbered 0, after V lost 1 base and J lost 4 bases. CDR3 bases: TGTGCCAGCAGTTTAGGACAGGGCACTGAAGCTTTCTTT. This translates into CASSLGQGTEAFF.

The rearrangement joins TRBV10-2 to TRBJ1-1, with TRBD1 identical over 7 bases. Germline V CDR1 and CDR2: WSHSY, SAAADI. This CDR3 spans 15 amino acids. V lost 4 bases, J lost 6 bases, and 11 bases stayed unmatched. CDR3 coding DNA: TGCGCCAGCAGTGGTCTAAAAGGGACAGACTCTGAAGCTTTCTTT. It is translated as CASSGLKGTDSEAFF.

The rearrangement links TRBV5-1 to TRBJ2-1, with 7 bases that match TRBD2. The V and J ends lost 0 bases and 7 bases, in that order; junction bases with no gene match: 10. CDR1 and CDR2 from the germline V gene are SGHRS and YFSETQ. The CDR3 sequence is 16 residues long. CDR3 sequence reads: CASSLGAGRAANEQFF. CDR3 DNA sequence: TGCGCCAGCAGCTTGGGAGCGGGACGAGCGGCAAATGAGCAGTTCTTC.

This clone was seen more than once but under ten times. CDR3 nucleotide sequence: TGTGCCAGCAGCCCCGCCAGGGACAGCACGTCACCCCTCCACTTT. Residues: CASSPARDSTSPLHF. J is TRBJ1-6 and V is TRBV21-1; the DNA was not compared with TRBD1, the D call given in the table. TRBV21-1 represents a pseudogene. The CDR3 length is 15 residues.

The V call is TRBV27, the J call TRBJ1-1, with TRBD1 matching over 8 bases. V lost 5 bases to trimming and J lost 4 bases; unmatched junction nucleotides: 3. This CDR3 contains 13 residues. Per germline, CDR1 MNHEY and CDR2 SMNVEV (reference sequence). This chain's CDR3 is CASSAQGATEAFF. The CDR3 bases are TGTGCCAGCAGTGCGCAGGGGGCCACTGAAGCTTTCTTT.